This T cell receptor beta chain was obtained from a study of identical twins. Carrying unique molecular identifiers, the cDNA also gained a universal primer site through template switching. TCRdb used MiXCR to reprocess the 5' RACE reads, holding one entry per CDR3 protein. The sample consists of about 210,000 distinct CDR3 sequences, roughly 10% of them appearing once. The CDR3 consists of 17 residues. Germline V gene lookup returns CDR1 MNHEY and CDR2 SVGAGI. The V end was cut by 0 bases, the J end by 0 bases, with 15 bases between. Every donor was a healthy Caucasian. Notes on this clonotype: The antigen remains undetermined.

Overall study results and limits: Cross-sectional statistics, not tracking of the same donors, supported the conclusions.

The chain employs TRBV6-5 and TRBJ2-7, with a weak D call TRBD2 (5 bases). The sample was memory (CD45RO+) T cells sorted from blood. The TCR sequence derives from a woman aged 18-29 years in good health. CDR3 coding DNA: TGTGCCAGCAGTTACTCGAGGCCCCAGCGGACCTCCTACGAGCAGTACTTC. Protein: CASSYSRPQRTSYEQYF.